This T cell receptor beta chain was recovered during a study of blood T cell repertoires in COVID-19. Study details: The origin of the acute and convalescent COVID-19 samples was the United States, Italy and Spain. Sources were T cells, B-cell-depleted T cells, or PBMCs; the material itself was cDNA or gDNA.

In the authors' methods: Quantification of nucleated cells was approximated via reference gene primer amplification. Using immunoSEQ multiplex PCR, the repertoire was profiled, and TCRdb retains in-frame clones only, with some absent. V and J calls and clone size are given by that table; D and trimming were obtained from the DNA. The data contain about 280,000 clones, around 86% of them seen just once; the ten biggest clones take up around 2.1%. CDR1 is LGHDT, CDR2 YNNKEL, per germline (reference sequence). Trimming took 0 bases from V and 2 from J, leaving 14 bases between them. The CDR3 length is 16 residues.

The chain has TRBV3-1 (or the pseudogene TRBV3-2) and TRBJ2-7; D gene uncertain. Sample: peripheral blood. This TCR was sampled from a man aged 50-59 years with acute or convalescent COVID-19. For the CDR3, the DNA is TGTGCCAGCAGCCAAGAGGCACAGCCGGTTGCCTACGAGCAGTACTTC. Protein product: CASSQEAQPVAYEQYF.